One TCR beta chain is described in this entry. Its antigen remains unidentified. The assay was immunoSEQ multiplex PCR, and TCRdb's table has in-frame clones only and misses some. The data show around 180,000 clones, 86% seen once. The donors formed part of the roughly 120-subject validation cohort, distinct from the approximately 640-subject first cohort. CDR3 length equals 14 residues. CDR1 SGHRS and CDR2 YFSETQ come from the germline V gene. V was clipped by 4 bases and J by 0 bases; unmatched bases: 3. The sample is drawn from a study of cytomegalovirus exposure and HLA in healthy donors. Study as a whole: The 650 to 850 first-cohort repertoires and the 110 or so validation repertoires shared the same platform, a later analysis reported. Study outcomes and limitations: The finding came from a later analysis; first-cohort TCR clusters tended to co-occur in the 90 to 150 validation repertoires. High sensitivity and specificity were reportedly achieved when the classifier diagnosed cytomegalovirus status.

The sequence came from a woman younger than 35 in good health and CMV-seronegative. This chain joins TRBV5-1 and TRBJ1-1; TRBD1 aligns across 7 bases. The source material was PBMCs. This CDR3 is CASSPGQMNTEAFF. As DNA, the CDR3 is TGCGCCAGCAGCCCGGGACAGATGAACACTGAAGCTTTCTTT.